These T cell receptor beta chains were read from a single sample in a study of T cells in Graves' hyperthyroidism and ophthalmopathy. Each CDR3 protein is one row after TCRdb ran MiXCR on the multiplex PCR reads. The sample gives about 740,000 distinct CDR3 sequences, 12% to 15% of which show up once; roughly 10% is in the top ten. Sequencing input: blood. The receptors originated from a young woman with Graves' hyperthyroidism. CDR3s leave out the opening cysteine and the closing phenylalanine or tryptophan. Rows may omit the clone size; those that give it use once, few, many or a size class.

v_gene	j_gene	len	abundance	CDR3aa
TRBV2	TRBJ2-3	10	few	AGALDEDMQY
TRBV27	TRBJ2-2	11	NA	ASSTSETGELF
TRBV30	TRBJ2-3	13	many	AWTRTSGTTDTQY
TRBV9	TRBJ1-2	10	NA	ASRGGVYGYT
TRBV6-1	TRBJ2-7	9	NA	ASSPRSEQY
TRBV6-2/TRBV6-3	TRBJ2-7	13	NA	ASSSLGTGTYEQY
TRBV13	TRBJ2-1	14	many	ASSLASGGSYNEQF
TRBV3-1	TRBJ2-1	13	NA	ATSQDLGQTNEQF
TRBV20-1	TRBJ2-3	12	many	SALAGVGTDTQY
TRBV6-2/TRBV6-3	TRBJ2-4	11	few	ASSQTGLGLEY
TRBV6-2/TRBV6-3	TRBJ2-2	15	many	ASSRSGGRAGTGELF
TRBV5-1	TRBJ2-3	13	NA	ASSPAPGGADTQY
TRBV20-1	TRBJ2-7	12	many	SARDPREPYEQY
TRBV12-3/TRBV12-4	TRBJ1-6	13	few	ASSLDRGLRSPLH
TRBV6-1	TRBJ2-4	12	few	ASSISGGNNIQY
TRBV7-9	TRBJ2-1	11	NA	ASSFTGVSEQF
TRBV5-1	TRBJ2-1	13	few	ASSRNAGANNEQF
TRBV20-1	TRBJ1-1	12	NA	SAMGLAKTDEAF
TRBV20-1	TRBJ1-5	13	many	SASPRVASNQPQH
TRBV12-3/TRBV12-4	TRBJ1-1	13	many	ASSRPRGENTEAF
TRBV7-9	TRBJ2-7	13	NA	ASSLIRGWDYEQY
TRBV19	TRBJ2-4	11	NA	ASTPQRAGIQY
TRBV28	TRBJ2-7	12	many	ASGDRDRVYEQY
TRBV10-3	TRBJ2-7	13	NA	ASRSHSAGSYEQY
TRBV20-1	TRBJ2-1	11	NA	SARERSRDTEF
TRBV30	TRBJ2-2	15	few	AWSGLAGSTNTGELF
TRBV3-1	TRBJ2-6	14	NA	ASSPDRVSGANVLT
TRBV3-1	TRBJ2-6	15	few	ASSQRTSGTGANVLT
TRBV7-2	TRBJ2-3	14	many	ASSWVAGLATDTQY
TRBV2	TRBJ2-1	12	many	ASSEGQGLNEQF
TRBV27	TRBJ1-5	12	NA	ASVFDRGAQPQH
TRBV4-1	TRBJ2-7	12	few	ASSQESRGYEQY
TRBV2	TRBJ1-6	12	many	ASSVQGYNSPLH
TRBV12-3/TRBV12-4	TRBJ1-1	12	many	ASSPPRGSTEAF
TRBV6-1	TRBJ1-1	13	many	ASSWGVSRNTEAF
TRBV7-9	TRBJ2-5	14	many	ASRPTSGGPQETQY
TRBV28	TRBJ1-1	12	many	ASSSPRGNTEAF
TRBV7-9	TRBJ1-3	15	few	ASSLYRGGSSGNTIY
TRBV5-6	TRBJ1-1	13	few	ASSWNSRLNTEAF
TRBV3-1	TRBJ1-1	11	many	ASSQGLSTEAF
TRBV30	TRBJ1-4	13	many	AWRRGGSRVEKLF
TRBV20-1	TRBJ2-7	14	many	SARETGVGKSYEQY
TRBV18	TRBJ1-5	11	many	ASRADRNQPQH
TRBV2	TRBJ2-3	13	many	ASSDRAATADTQY
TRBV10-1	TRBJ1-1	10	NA	ASSDDRAGVF
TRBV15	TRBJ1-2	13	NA	ATSRDRGRVHGYT
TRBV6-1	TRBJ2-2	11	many	ASSHGSPGELF
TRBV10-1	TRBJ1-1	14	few	ASSEKTGLWDTEAF
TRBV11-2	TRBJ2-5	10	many	ASSLEVETQY
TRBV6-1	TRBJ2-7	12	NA	ASSGEGPFHEQY
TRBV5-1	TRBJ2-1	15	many	ASSLAGQVGSYNEQF
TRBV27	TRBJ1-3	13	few	ASSPGPLLANTIY
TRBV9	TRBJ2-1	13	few	ASSVGVSGGTRRF
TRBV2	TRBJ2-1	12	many	ASRIAGPNNEQF
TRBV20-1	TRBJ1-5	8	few	SVGNQPQH
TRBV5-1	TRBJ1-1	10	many	ASMDANTEAF
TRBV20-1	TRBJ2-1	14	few	SASLGLAVSYNEQF
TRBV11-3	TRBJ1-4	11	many	ASSPGGLEKLF
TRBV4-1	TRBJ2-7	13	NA	ASSQVVLASYEQY
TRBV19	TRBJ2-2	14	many	ASSIKGIANTGELF